The rows below give T cell receptor beta chains drawn from one sample of a study of cytotoxic CD8 clonotypes in ibrutinib-treated CLL. Method: immunoSEQ multiplex PCR; TCRdb's copy keeps in-frame clones and lacks some. This table has 20,000 to 25,000 clones, approximately 71% appearing once. The source material was PBMCs, sampled after 12 months of ibrutinib treatment. Receptor source: a human donor with chronic lymphocytic leukemia. CDR3s include the opening cysteine and the closing phenylalanine or tryptophan. Fields, in order: CDR3 protein, CDR3 DNA, V gene, clone size, CDR3 length, J gene, D gene. The D gene is left open where the match is weak. For some rows the clone size is stated as once, few or many, or as a class when expanded; others skip it.

CDR3 protein: CASRRGLERNEQFF
CDR3 DNA: TGTGCCAGCCGCCGGGGCCTAGAGAGGAATGAGCAGTTCTTC
V gene: TRBV5-4
clone size: -
CDR3 length: 14
J gene: TRBJ2-1
D gene: -

CDR3 protein: CASSNFGLTGELFF
CDR3 DNA: TGTGCCAGCAGTAATTTCGGCCTAACCGGGGAGCTGTTTTTT
V gene: TRBV2
clone size: -
CDR3 length: 14
J gene: TRBJ2-2
D gene: -

CDR3 protein: CANSREGETQYF
CDR3 DNA: TGTGCCAACTCCCGGGAAGGAGAGACCCAGTACTTC
V gene: TRBV6-1
clone size: once
CDR3 length: 12
J gene: TRBJ2-5
D gene: -

CDR3 protein: CASSSLGGSTAETQYF
CDR3 DNA: TGTGCTAGCAGCTCGCTAGGGGGATCCACGGCCGAGACCCAGTACTTC
V gene: TRBV7-7
clone size: few
CDR3 length: 16
J gene: TRBJ2-5
D gene: -

CDR3 protein: CASSSLWTGDANYGYTF
CDR3 DNA: TGTGCCAGCAGTTCCCTGTGGACAGGTGATGCTAACTATGGCTACACCTTC
V gene: TRBV28
clone size: -
CDR3 length: 17
J gene: TRBJ1-2
D gene: TRBD1

CDR3 protein: CASSLVTSGFSYEQYF
CDR3 DNA: TGTGCCAGCAGCTTGGTGACTAGCGGCTTCTCCTACGAGCAGTACTTC
V gene: TRBV7-8
clone size: -
CDR3 length: 16
J gene: TRBJ2-7
D gene: TRBD2

CDR3 protein: CASSYGEDSPLHF
CDR3 DNA: TGCGCCAGCAGCTATGGTGAGGATTCACCCCTCCACTTT
V gene: TRBV5-1
clone size: -
CDR3 length: 13
J gene: TRBJ1-6
D gene: -

CDR3 protein: CASRRLVAGAYEQYF
CDR3 DNA: TGTGCCAGCAGGAGGCTGGTAGCGGGGGCCTACGAGCAGTACTTC
V gene: TRBV28
clone size: -
CDR3 length: 15
J gene: TRBJ2-7
D gene: TRBD2

CDR3 protein: CASSLSSDTQYF
CDR3 DNA: TGTGCCAGCAGCTTAAGTTCAGATACGCAGTATTTT
V gene: TRBV7-6
clone size: once
CDR3 length: 12
J gene: TRBJ2-3
D gene: -

CDR3 protein: CASSQGPGQGTNYGYTF
CDR3 DNA: TGCGCCAGCAGCCAAGGGCCTGGGCAGGGTACGAACTATGGCTACACCTTC
V gene: TRBV4-1
clone size: few
CDR3 length: 17
J gene: TRBJ1-2
D gene: -

CDR3 protein: CASKRDRGYGYTF
CDR3 DNA: TGTGCCAGCAAACGTGACAGGGGATATGGCTACACCTTC
V gene: TRBV2
clone size: -
CDR3 length: 13
J gene: TRBJ1-2
D gene: TRBD1

CDR3 protein: CASSQEEGRQETQYF
CDR3 DNA: TGCGCCAGCAGTCAAGAGGAGGGACGGCAAGAGACCCAGTACTTC
V gene: TRBV23-1
clone size: -
CDR3 length: 15
J gene: TRBJ2-5
D gene: -

CDR3 protein: CASSLRGPSPKNIQYF
CDR3 DNA: TGTGCCAGCAGCTTACGAGGACCCTCTCCTAAAAACATTCAGTACTTC
V gene: TRBV5-6
clone size: few
CDR3 length: 16
J gene: TRBJ2-4
D gene: -

CDR3 protein: CASSVGQAETQYF
CDR3 DNA: TGTGCCAGCAGCGTAGGACAAGCAGAGACCCAGTACTTC
V gene: TRBV9
clone size: few
CDR3 length: 13
J gene: TRBJ2-5
D gene: -

CDR3 protein: CASSQVIPGRTGRNEQFF
CDR3 DNA: TGCGCCAGCAGCCAAGTTATCCCCGGTCGGACTGGAAGGAATGAGCAGTTCTTC
V gene: TRBV4-3
clone size: -
CDR3 length: 18
J gene: TRBJ2-1
D gene: -

CDR3 protein: CASSALEEQTLYNEQFF
CDR3 DNA: TGTGCCAGCAGCGCTCTCGAGGAGCAGACTCTTTACAATGAGCAGTTCTTC
V gene: TRBV9
clone size: -
CDR3 length: 17
J gene: TRBJ2-1
D gene: -

CDR3 protein: CASSLVGRSTDTQYF
CDR3 DNA: TGTGCCAGCAGCTTAGTTGGCAGAAGCACAGATACGCAGTATTTT
V gene: TRBV7-2
clone size: -
CDR3 length: 15
J gene: TRBJ2-3
D gene: -

CDR3 protein: CASTSPGLANYEQYF
CDR3 DNA: TGTGCCAGCACCTCCCCCGGACTAGCTAACTACGAGCAGTACTTC
V gene: TRBV6-1
clone size: -
CDR3 length: 15
J gene: TRBJ2-7
D gene: TRBD2

CDR3 protein: CASSRTGGPDTQYF
CDR3 DNA: TGTGCCAGCAGCCGGACAGGGGGCCCAGATACGCAGTATTTT
V gene: TRBV7-2
clone size: -
CDR3 length: 14
J gene: TRBJ2-3
D gene: TRBD1

CDR3 protein: CASSPRGSGSYEQYF
CDR3 DNA: TGTGCCAGCAGTCCTAGAGGTAGCGGGTCCTACGAGCAGTACTTC
V gene: TRBV9
clone size: once
CDR3 length: 15
J gene: TRBJ2-7
D gene: TRBD2

CDR3 protein: CASSLAGKLNIQYF
CDR3 DNA: TGTGCCAGCAGCTTGGCGGGGAAGTTGAACATTCAGTACTTC
V gene: TRBV5-4
clone size: -
CDR3 length: 14
J gene: TRBJ2-4
D gene: -

CDR3 protein: CASSLGAASNEKLFF
CDR3 DNA: TGCGCCAGCAGCTTGGGGGCAGCGTCGAATGAAAAACTGTTTTTT
V gene: TRBV5-1
clone size: -
CDR3 length: 15
J gene: TRBJ1-4
D gene: -

CDR3 protein: CASSVAPGQGLYEQFF
CDR3 DNA: TGTGCCAGCAGCGTAGCCCCAGGACAGGGGCTCTATGAGCAGTTCTTC
V gene: TRBV9
clone size: once
CDR3 length: 16
J gene: TRBJ2-1
D gene: TRBD1

CDR3 protein: CASSSGQLSGNTIYF
CDR3 DNA: TGTGCCAGCAGCTCCGGACAGCTCTCTGGAAACACCATATATTTT
V gene: TRBV7-8
clone size: -
CDR3 length: 15
J gene: TRBJ1-3
D gene: -

CDR3 protein: CASSLQGISSYEQYF
CDR3 DNA: TGTGCCAGCAGCTTACAAGGAATTAGCTCCTACGAGCAGTACTTC
V gene: TRBV7-9
clone size: -
CDR3 length: 15
J gene: TRBJ2-7
D gene: -

CDR3 protein: CASGPLAAGGYQPQHF
CDR3 DNA: TGTGCCAGCGGCCCTTTAGCGGCAGGGGGGTATCAGCCCCAGCATTTT
V gene: TRBV5-8
clone size: -
CDR3 length: 16
J gene: TRBJ1-5
D gene: TRBD1

CDR3 protein: CASSVEGSTYEQYF
CDR3 DNA: TGTGCCAGCAGCGTAGAGGGGTCGACCTACGAGCAGTACTTC
V gene: TRBV9
clone size: -
CDR3 length: 14
J gene: TRBJ2-7
D gene: -

CDR3 protein: CASSPRETQYF
CDR3 DNA: TGTGCCAGCAGCCCCCGTGAGACCCAGTACTTC
V gene: TRBV7-2
clone size: -
CDR3 length: 11
J gene: TRBJ2-5
D gene: -

CDR3 protein: CAWSVRGGTLNQPQHF
CDR3 DNA: TGTGCCTGGAGTGTGAGGGGTGGTACCCTCAATCAGCCCCAGCATTTT
V gene: TRBV30
clone size: -
CDR3 length: 16
J gene: TRBJ1-5
D gene: -

CDR3 protein: CASSRDPGGRTGELFF
CDR3 DNA: TGTGCCAGCAGCCGGGACCCGGGGGGGCGTACCGGGGAGCTGTTTTTT
V gene: TRBV4-2
clone size: -
CDR3 length: 16
J gene: TRBJ2-2
D gene: TRBD2

CDR3 protein: CASSEVLAGGTDTQYF
CDR3 DNA: TGTGCCAGCAGTGAGGTCCTAGCGGGGGGGACAGATACGCAGTATTTT
V gene: TRBV6-1
clone size: -
CDR3 length: 16
J gene: TRBJ2-3
D gene: TRBD2

CDR3 protein: CASSGRIGTYEQYF
CDR3 DNA: TGTGCCAGCAGTGGTAGAATAGGAACTTACGAGCAGTACTTC
V gene: TRBV6-6
clone size: -
CDR3 length: 14
J gene: TRBJ2-7
D gene: -

CDR3 protein: CASSLAAGSLSEAFF
CDR3 DNA: TGTGCCAGCAGCTTAGCGGCGGGATCCCTCTCTGAAGCTTTCTTT
V gene: TRBV7-6
clone size: -
CDR3 length: 15
J gene: TRBJ1-1
D gene: -

CDR3 protein: CASSRTYGGVGTDTQYF
CDR3 DNA: TGTGCCAGCAGTCGAACATACGGGGGGGTTGGCACAGATACGCAGTATTTT
V gene: TRBV28
clone size: -
CDR3 length: 17
J gene: TRBJ2-3
D gene: TRBD2

CDR3 protein: CASSLSGTGVSPLHF
CDR3 DNA: TGCGCCAGCAGCCTTTCCGGGACAGGGGTTTCACCCCTCCACTTT
V gene: TRBV4-1
clone size: -
CDR3 length: 15
J gene: TRBJ1-6
D gene: TRBD1

CDR3 protein: CASSLNRGGEQYF
CDR3 DNA: TGTGCCAGCAGCTTAAACCGGGGTGGCGAGCAGTACTTC
V gene: TRBV7-3
clone size: -
CDR3 length: 13
J gene: TRBJ2-7
D gene: -

CDR3 protein: CASSLDGGHNEQFF
CDR3 DNA: TGTGCCAGCAGCTTAGACGGCGGTCACAATGAGCAGTTCTTC
V gene: TRBV7-2
clone size: -
CDR3 length: 14
J gene: TRBJ2-1
D gene: -

CDR3 protein: CASPAWAYEQYF
CDR3 DNA: TGTGCCAGCCCCGCTTGGGCCTACGAGCAGTACTTC
V gene: TRBV27
clone size: -
CDR3 length: 12
J gene: TRBJ2-7
D gene: -

CDR3 protein: CASSEVAGYGYTF
CDR3 DNA: TGTGCCAGCAGTGAAGTAGCAGGGTATGGCTACACCTTC
V gene: TRBV2
clone size: -
CDR3 length: 13
J gene: TRBJ1-2
D gene: -

CDR3 protein: CASQFQGGNEQYF
CDR3 DNA: TGTGCCAGCCAATTCCAGGGAGGGAACGAGCAGTACTTC
V gene: TRBV5-6
clone size: -
CDR3 length: 13
J gene: TRBJ2-7
D gene: TRBD2

CDR3 protein: CASTPGGGAYEQYF
CDR3 DNA: TGTGCCAGCACCCCAGGAGGGGGGGCCTACGAGCAGTACTTC
V gene: TRBV6-5
clone size: once
CDR3 length: 14
J gene: TRBJ2-7
D gene: -

CDR3 protein: CASTEGTGPSGNTIYF
CDR3 DNA: TGTGCCAGCACCGAGGGGACGGGCCCCTCTGGAAACACCATATATTTT
V gene: TRBV28
clone size: -
CDR3 length: 16
J gene: TRBJ1-3
D gene: -

CDR3 protein: CASTLGLTQYF
CDR3 DNA: TGCGCCAGCACCCTTGGGCTTACGCAGTATTTT
V gene: TRBV5-1
clone size: -
CDR3 length: 11
J gene: TRBJ2-3
D gene: -

CDR3 protein: CASSQDRLTEQFF
CDR3 DNA: TGCGCCAGCAGCCAAGATCGCCTAACCGAGCAGTTCTTC
V gene: TRBV4-1
clone size: -
CDR3 length: 13
J gene: TRBJ2-1
D gene: -

CDR3 protein: CASSELGFSGANVLTF
CDR3 DNA: TGTGCCAGCAGTGAATTGGGGTTCTCTGGGGCCAACGTCCTGACTTTC
V gene: TRBV6-1
clone size: -
CDR3 length: 16
J gene: TRBJ2-6
D gene: -

CDR3 protein: CASSTGTDQLGF
CDR3 DNA: TGTGCCAGCAGCACAGGGACAGACCAACTGGGGTTT
V gene: TRBV11-2
clone size: few
CDR3 length: 12
J gene: TRBJ1-4
D gene: TRBD1

CDR3 protein: CASSTRGRDSSYTF
CDR3 DNA: TGTGCCAGTAGCACCAGGGGGCGCGACAGTAGCTACACCTTC
V gene: TRBV19
clone size: few
CDR3 length: 14
J gene: TRBJ1-2
D gene: TRBD1

CDR3 protein: CASSLGPSDEQYF
CDR3 DNA: TGTGCCAGCAGCCTCGGACCTTCCGACGAGCAGTACTTC
V gene: TRBV9
clone size: once
CDR3 length: 13
J gene: TRBJ2-7
D gene: -

CDR3 protein: CASSAGTGGVGELFF
CDR3 DNA: TGTGCCAGCAGTGCCGGGACAGGGGGCGTCGGGGAGCTGTTTTTT
V gene: TRBV27
clone size: -
CDR3 length: 15
J gene: TRBJ2-2
D gene: TRBD1

CDR3 protein: CASRGGGGTSTDTQYF
CDR3 DNA: TGTGCCAGCAGGGGCGGCGGGGGAACTAGCACAGATACGCAGTATTTT
V gene: TRBV28
clone size: -
CDR3 length: 16
J gene: TRBJ2-3
D gene: TRBD2

CDR3 protein: CASMWGKGANVLTF
CDR3 DNA: TGTGCCAGTATGTGGGGGAAGGGGGCCAACGTCCTGACTTTC
V gene: TRBV19
clone size: -
CDR3 length: 14
J gene: TRBJ2-6
D gene: -

CDR3 protein: CASSLSPRGSTDTQYF
CDR3 DNA: TGTGCCAGCTCACTCTCCCCGCGGGGCAGCACAGATACGCAGTATTTT
V gene: TRBV18
clone size: -
CDR3 length: 16
J gene: TRBJ2-3
D gene: -